Listed below are T cell receptor beta chains from one sample, sequenced in a study of blood T cells in healthy people across ages. MiXCR was run by TCRdb on the 5' RACE reads, yielding one entry per CDR3 protein. The sample holds 850,000 or so distinct CDR3 sequences, more than 25% seen once. The sample comprised blood. Source of these receptors: a woman older than 75 in good health. Both conserved end residues are part of each CDR3. The D gene is left open where the match is weak. Not all rows give a size; the values are once, few, many and, for expanded clones, a class.

NA TRBJ2-5 TRBV18 TRBD2 CASSPLATSVEETQYF TGTGCCAGCTCACCCCTGGCGACTAGCGTTGAAGAGACCCAGTACTTC
many TRBJ1-2 TRBV7-2 TRBD1 CASSGQGQGALYGYTF TGTGCCAGCAGCGGGCAGGGACAGGGGGCCCTCTATGGCTACACCTTC
NA TRBJ2-1 TRBV28 NA CASSLPTVTIGNEQFF TGTGCCAGCAGTCTCCCAACGGTAACGATTGGGAATGAGCAGTTCTTC
many TRBJ1-6 TRBV12-3/TRBV12-4 TRBD1 CASSLQPLLLGQGMPNSPLHF TGTGCCAGCAGTTTACAACCCCTTCTACTGGGACAGGGGATGCCAAATTCACCCCTCCACTTT
NA TRBJ2-3 TRBV12-3/TRBV12-4 NA CASSKGELVSTDTQYF TGTGCCAGCAGCAAAGGGGAACTAGTGAGCACAGATACGCAGTATTTT
many TRBJ2-3 TRBV10-3 TRBD2 CAISPAGGQDTQYF TGTGCCATCAGTCCAGCGGGGGGGCAAGATACGCAGTATTTT
few TRBJ2-5 TRBV2 NA CASKPGGQETQYF TGTGCCAGCAAGCCGGGGGGCCAGGAGACCCAGTACTTC
many TRBJ2-3 TRBV9 TRBD1 CASSVVPQGGTDTQYF TGTGCCAGCAGCGTAGTACCCCAGGGGGGCACAGATACGCAGTATTTT
many TRBJ2-3 TRBV5-1 NA CASSLGISRAADTQYF TGCGCCAGCAGCTTGGGTATTAGCAGAGCGGCCGATACGCAGTATTTT
few TRBJ2-3 TRBV5-4 TRBD2 CATFSGGTSTDTQYF TGTGCCACCTTTAGCGGGGGTACCAGCACAGATACGCAGTATTTT
few TRBJ2-2 TRBV5-6 NA CASSFPLTNTGELFF TGTGCCAGCAGCTTTCCCCTCACGAACACCGGGGAGCTGTTTTTT
NA TRBJ2-3 TRBV20-1 NA CSASKQDTQYF TGCAGTGCTAGTAAACAAGATACGCAGTATTTT
many TRBJ2-1 TRBV7-9 NA CASSLLDVSGEQFF TGTGCCAGCAGCTTACTCGATGTAAGCGGTGAGCAGTTCTTC
many TRBJ2-7 TRBV6-2/TRBV6-3 NA CASSYSNRVSEQYF TGTGCCAGCAGTTACTCGAATAGGGTCAGCGAGCAGTACTTC
NA TRBJ2-7 TRBV12-3/TRBV12-4 NA CASSVGREQYF TGTGCCAGCAGTGTGGGACGCGAGCAGTACTTC
NA TRBJ1-2 TRBV12-3/TRBV12-4 NA CASSLGSGEVHYGYTF TGTGCCAGCAGTTTAGGGTCAGGGGAGGTCCATTATGGCTACACCTTC
NA TRBJ1-2 TRBV19 TRBD1 CASRPYWTGGYGYTF TGTGCCAGTAGACCATATTGGACAGGGGGCTATGGCTACACCTTC
NA TRBJ2-7 TRBV6-2/TRBV6-3 TRBD1 CASRGQGSGETRYF TGTGCCAGCAGAGGACAGGGGTCGGGGGAGACCCGGTACTTC
many TRBJ2-3 TRBV12-3/TRBV12-4 NA CASSLWVPGLTDTQYF TGTGCCAGCAGTTTATGGGTCCCGGGGCTCACAGATACGCAGTATTTT
once TRBJ2-7 TRBV12-3/TRBV12-4 NA CASSFTEGFPYEQYF TGTGCCAGCAGTTTCACCGAAGGGTTCCCCTACGAGCAGTACTTC
NA TRBJ2-1 TRBV3-1 TRBD2 CASSQETSGPDYNEQFF TGTGCCAGCAGCCAAGAAACTAGCGGGCCCGATTACAATGAGCAGTTCTTC
many TRBJ1-5 TRBV12-3/TRBV12-4 NA CASSSPGHQPQHF TGTGCCAGCAGTTCCCCAGGTCATCAGCCCCAGCATTTT
NA TRBJ2-2 TRBV6-5 TRBD1 CASRLDRDPGELFF TGTGCCAGCAGATTGGACAGGGATCCCGGGGAGCTGTTTTTT
NA TRBJ1-2 TRBV12-3/TRBV12-4 NA CASSSRQALGYGYTF TGTGCCAGCAGTTCCCGACAGGCCCTTGGCTATGGCTACACCTTC
NA TRBJ2-1 TRBV6-1 NA CASSETQLAYNEQFF TGTGCCAGCAGTGAGACCCAACTAGCCTACAATGAGCAGTTCTTC
few TRBJ1-1 TRBV7-2 NA CASSPLFSPRNTEAFF TGTGCCAGCAGCCCCCTCTTTTCTCCCCGGAACACTGAAGCTTTCTTT
many TRBJ2-1 TRBV5-1 TRBD2 CASRWSSGYNEQFF TGCGCCAGTCGGTGGTCTAGCGGGTACAATGAGCAGTTCTTC
NA TRBJ2-3 TRBV6-2/TRBV6-3 NA CATYTANAQYF TGTGCCACCTACACCGCGAATGCGCAGTATTTT
many TRBJ2-1 TRBV20-1 TRBD2 CSAYSGGGYNEQFF TGCAGTGCTTATTCGGGGGGGGGCTACAATGAGCAGTTCTTC
few TRBJ1-1 TRBV7-9 TRBD1 CASSFPGQGTPEAFF TGTGCCAGCAGCTTTCCCGGACAGGGGACGCCTGAAGCTTTCTTT
many TRBJ2-3 TRBV7-2 TRBD1 CASARYRGRSDTQYF TGTGCCAGCGCTAGATACAGGGGGAGGTCAGATACGCAGTATTTT
many TRBJ2-7 TRBV7-2 TRBD1 CASSLVTGQAYEQYF TGTGCCAGCAGTCTAGTTACGGGACAGGCCTACGAGCAGTACTTC
many TRBJ1-2 TRBV6-2/TRBV6-3 NA CASSWDSSGYTF TGTGCCAGCAGTTGGGACTCTAGTGGCTACACCTTC
many TRBJ1-2 TRBV29-1 NA CSAYERGLNGYTF TGCAGCGCCTACGAAAGAGGGCTCAATGGCTACACCTTC
many TRBJ2-3 TRBV27 NA CASKFDRLTDTQYF TGTGCCAGCAAGTTCGACAGGCTCACAGATACGCAGTATTTT
many TRBJ1-2 TRBV7-2 NA CASSGGGSNYGYTF TGTGCCAGCAGCGGAGGAGGCAGTAACTATGGCTACACCTTC
NA TRBJ2-7 TRBV12-3/TRBV12-4 TRBD1 CASSSIQGAHNEQYF TGTGCCAGCAGCTCAATACAGGGGGCGCACAATGAGCAGTACTTC
NA TRBJ2-1 TRBV3-1 NA CASSPSIAKEQFF TGTGCCAGCAGCCCATCGATAGCGAAAGAGCAGTTCTTC
NA TRBJ2-5 TRBV7-2 NA CASSLLGGFRTSETQYF TGTGCCAGCAGCTTACTAGGGGGATTCCGGACATCGGAGACCCAGTACTTC
many TRBJ2-7 TRBV6-2/TRBV6-3 TRBD1 CASSLGTGVEGEQYF TGTGCCAGCAGCCTCGGGACAGGGGTCGAGGGCGAGCAGTACTTC
many TRBJ2-3 TRBV3-1 NA CASSRTSLVNHPAPDTQYF TGTGCCAGCAGTCGAACGAGCCTTGTTAACCACCCAGCTCCAGATACGCAGTATTTT
NA TRBJ2-2 TRBV24-1 NA CATSDSRQNTGELFF TGTGCCACCAGTGACTCTCGACAAAACACCGGGGAGCTGTTTTTT
many TRBJ1-2 TRBV12-3/TRBV12-4 NA CASSPGAAPNYGYTF TGTGCCAGCAGTCCAGGGGCGGCTCCTAACTATGGCTACACCTTC
many TRBJ2-2 TRBV4-3 NA CASSQGLATTGELFF TGCGCCAGCAGCCAAGGCCTAGCGACCACCGGGGAGCTGTTTTTT
NA TRBJ1-1 TRBV7-9 NA CASSPMGGNTEAFF TGTGCCAGCAGCCCCATGGGGGGTAACACTGAAGCTTTCTTT
few TRBJ2-6 TRBV11-2 NA CASSFLRSFSGASVLTF TGTGCCAGCAGCTTCCTCCGTTCTTTCTCTGGGGCCAGCGTCCTGACTTTC